The clone carrying this TCR beta chain was picked up many times. What it recognizes is unknown. The data are from a study of T-cell memory formation after mild COVID-19. Regarding the study as a whole: Cross-reactive memory apparently joined, as some responding clones appeared in pre-infection memory. CD4+ clones that contracted lay mainly in CM and EM; CD8+ ones lay in EMRA. From day 15 to 85, contracting clones were balanced between CD4 and CD8, whereas later expanders leaned toward CD4+. The authors did not confirm SARS-CoV-2 specificity of second-wave clones peaking day 37.

The V gene's germline CDR1 is LNHDA and CDR2 SQIVND (reference sequence). The CDR3 totals 19 residues. Trimming removed 1 base from V and 0 bases from J, with 19 bases in between. TCRdb called the 5' RACE reads again in MiXCR, with one record for every CDR3 protein. The table includes 25,000 to 35,000 distinct CDR3 sequences, 12% detected once. This chain connects TRBV19 to TRBJ1-5; D not resolved. This receptor was obtained from an adult woman who had mild COVID-19 (a few samples of this study predate the infection). Cell type and time point are not known. The sample taken for sequencing was PBMCs or a T cell subset sorted from them (not recorded which). CDR3 in DNA: TGTGCCAGTAGTATAGGTAAGGGAATGCGCCCTTATAGCAATCAGCCCCAGCATTTT. Amino acids: CASSIGKGMRPYSNQPQHF.